This TCR beta chain comes out of a study of blood T cell repertoires in COVID-19 (dated by TCRdb to 2019 to 2021). For the study in its entirety: The collaborator samples originated in the United States, Italy and Spain and spanned the acute and convalescent phases of COVID-19. The material from the prospective study consisted of cDNA or gDNA derived from T cells, B-cell-depleted T cells, or PBMCs. The dataset comprised deeply sampled blood TCRbeta repertoires from subjects exposed to, actively infected with, or recovered from COVID-19. The repertoires were released in a freely available public database meant as a resource for research on the immune response to SARS-CoV-2. The samples were drawn from the first 160 participants of the ongoing ImmuneRACE study and from 950 to 1,500 subjects provided by 6 global collaborators. Sample metadata almost always included a de-identified subject ID, COVID-19 status, age in years and sex. Where available, HLA class I and class II types were obtained from metadata supplied by the sample provider rather than from assay-based typing. Results the study describes overall, beyond this receptor: Clinical and demographic metadata were provided uncurated, with the amount varying by source and participant.

Participants in the prospective study were aged about 18 to 89 years, lived in 20 to 25 United States geographic areas, and enrolled through a virtual design. To assign participants to cohorts, the prospective study relied on clinical history that participants themselves reported in a screening survey and a study questionnaire. A participant counted as exposed if, within 2 weeks of entering the study, that participant had been in contact with someone who had a PCR-confirmed or clinician-diagnosed COVID-19 case. In the prospective study, whole blood, serum and a nasopharyngeal or oropharyngeal swab were collected from each participant by mobile phlebotomists. Participants in the prospective study had the option to provide additional blood draws and questionnaires over an approximately 2-month period. Before DNA extraction, blood samples from the prospective study were shipped at room temperature or frozen.

TCRbeta CDR3 regions were amplified from genomic DNA using the immunoSEQ Assay, a bias-controlled multiplex PCR. The study's processing was this. Within the assay, amplification of reference gene primers was used to estimate how many nucleated cells each sample contained. Sequence reads were collapsed and filtered to measure the absolute abundance of every unique TCRbeta CDR3 rearrangement. For each sample, productive Simpson clonality was calculated as the square root of Simpson's diversity index across productive rearrangements. In its TCRdb copy, this immuneACCESS table keeps in-frame sequences only and misses some clones. Where compared with another copy, unresolved V genes explain less than half of these, and the others have no known cause. V and J calls and clone size follow that table, whereas D and trimming were derived from the DNA. The sample table records some 300,000 clones; 85% to 95% of these occur just once. The top ten clonotypes cover roughly 3.9% of the sample.

On this clone itself: The clone's antigen remains unknown. The input lacks base qualities; no much larger clone sits a single base away.

Germline trimming amounts to 1 base on V and 0 bases on J, with 5 as the count of junction bases outside the gene matches. From the cysteine up to the phenylalanine, the CDR3 has a length of 17 residues. Only the CDR3 portion is preserved as DNA: 51 bases, with reading frame beginning at the first base. In the germline V gene, CDR1 corresponds to LGHNA and CDR2 to YSLEER. This clonotype originated in a woman in her 30s who had been exposed to COVID-19. This receptor chain uses TRBV4-3 and TRBJ2-7; 11 bases in the middle match TRBD1. Sequencing was carried out using PBMCs or T cells enriched from blood (not recorded which). The CDR3: CASSQGAGTGGSYEQYF. The DNA is as follows: TGCGCCAGCAGCCAAGGGGCCGGGACAGGGGGCTCCTACGAGCAGTACTTC.